This entry describes one T cell receptor beta chain. As yet, its antigen is unknown. The data derive from a study of T cells in localized non-small cell lung cancer. V lost 5 bases, J lost 7 bases, and 6 bases stayed unmatched. This CDR3 contains 14 residues. Germline V CDR1 and CDR2: MRHNA, SNTAGT. Clones were sequenced by immunoSEQ multiplex PCR, and TCRdb holds only the in-frame ones, with some missing. The table shows 45,000 to 65,000 clones, with around 81% occurring only once. Overall study results and limits: Uninvolved adjacent lung had the highest recorded T cell clonality, with tumor below it.

Specimen: PBMCs, collected before any cancer treatment. The receptor was isolated from a woman aged 40-69 years with stage II lung adenocarcinoma. This chain uses TRBV6-4 with TRBJ1-5, with 9 bases matching TRBD1. The CDR3: CASSPGTGFQPQHF. CDR3 bases: TGTGCCAGCAGTCCCGGGACAGGGTTCCAGCCCCAGCATTTT.